A single sample is the source of the 18 T cell receptor beta chains below, sequenced in a study of early stage breast cancer tumors. Generated by immunoSEQ multiplex PCR, the TCRdb table keeps only in-frame clones and is missing some. The sample includes 65,000 to 75,000 clones, around 80% seen only once; the top ten take about 4.4%. Sequenced: blood. The source is a person aged 35-49 years with breast cancer.

In its sample, this clone was seen once. The rearrangement uses TRBV10-2 and TRBJ1-3, with D hard to call. Germline loops: CDR1 WSHSY, CDR2 SAAADI. Between the trimmed V and J ends, which lost 6 bases and 2 bases, there was a span of 14 bases. CDR3 size: 15 residues. The CDR3 nucleotides are TGCGCCAGCAGGGAGGGAGGCGTGACTGGAAACACCATATATTTT. Protein product: CASREGGVTGNTIYF.

The chain is built from TRBV5-6 and TRBJ1-1; D gene uncertain. V lost 2 bases and J 6 bases, leaving 8 bases between the germline ends. Germline V gene data show CDR1 as SGHDT and CDR2 as YYEEEE. The CDR3 runs 12 residues. The CDR3 here is CASSFRKAEAFF. CDR3 DNA sequence: TGTGCCAGCAGCTTCAGAAAAGCTGAAGCTTTCTTT.

The count of this clone is one. The chain recombines TRBV2 with TRBJ2-7; 7 nucleotides align to TRBD1. Germline values: CDR1 SNHLY, CDR2 FYNNEI. There are 13 residues in the CDR3. Trimming at V came to 7 bases and at J to 3 bases, leaving 6 bases not matched to a gene. This CDR3 reads CASNKGAIYEQYF. For the CDR3, the DNA is TGTGCCAGCAATAAGGGGGCTATCTACGAGCAGTACTTC.

CDR3 nucleotide sequence: TGTGCCAGTAGTTTAGGGGGCCTGACTGAAGCTTTCTTT. It translates to CASSLGGLTEAFF. The V and J genes are TRBV19 and TRBJ1-1; 7 bases match TRBD1. With V trimmed by 5 bases and J by 5 bases, 5 bases remained unmatched. Per germline, CDR1 LNHDA and CDR2 SQIVND (reference sequence). The CDR3 length is 13 residues.

This sequence joins TRBV30 and TRBJ2-3; tentatively, D is TRBD1 (6 bases). This CDR3 has 15 amino acids. In germline, CDR1 is GTSNPN, CDR2 SVGIG (reference sequence). Trimming shortened V by 2 bases and J by 6 bases, and 18 bases separated the two germline ends. CDR3 residues: CAWSSTGIATDTQYF. Written as DNA, the CDR3 is TGTGCCTGGAGTTCCACAGGGATAGCGACGGATACGCAGTATTTT.

J is TRBJ1-1 and V is TRBV7-9; 8 bases are a match to TRBD1. Germline CDR1 SEHNR, CDR2 FQNEAQ (reference sequence). There are 14 residues in the CDR3. Germline trimming cut 5 bases from V and 1 base from J; bases unmatched to any gene: 3. The CDR3, as DNA: TGTGCCAGCAGCACCGGGACAGGGAACACTGAAGCTTTCTTT. As protein: CASSTGTGNTEAFF. Full variable domain (outside the CDR3, taken from reference TRBV7-9 and TRBJ1-1): DTGVSQNPRHKITKRGQNVTFRCDPISEHNRLYWYRQTLGQGPEFLTYFQNEAQLEKSRLLSDRFSAERPKGSFSTLEIQRTEQGDSAMYLCASSTGTGNTEAFFGQGTRLTVV.

The count of this clone is one. This chain connects TRBV10-2 to TRBJ2-1; no definite D call. This CDR3 comprises 14 residues. The germline gives CDR1 WSHSY, CDR2 SAAADI. V was clipped by 3 bases and J by 3 bases, with 9 bases between them. The CDR3 DNA follows: TGCGCCAGCAGTGAAGGACGGAACTACAATGAGCAGTTCTTC. It specifies CASSEGRNYNEQFF.

This clone has a single count. The V and J genes are TRBV11-2 and TRBJ1-2; D gene unclear. The CDR3 runs 12 residues. V lost 5 bases, J lost 8 bases, and 12 bases lay in between. Germline V lookup: CDR1 SGHAT, CDR2 FQNNGV. CDR3 residues: CASSTNQLGYTF. In nucleotides, the CDR3 is TGTGCCAGCAGCACTAATCAGTTGGGCTACACCTTC.

The chain combines TRBV29-1 with TRBJ2-5; 12 nucleotides line up with TRBD2. This CDR3 has 13 residues. V lost 7 bases to trimming and J lost 5 bases; unmatched junction nucleotides: 5. The germline V gene has CDR1 SQVTM and CDR2 ANQGSEA. This chain's CDR3 is CSGKTSGGETQYF. CDR3 sequence (DNA): TGCAGCGGAAAAACTAGCGGGGGGGAGACCCAGTACTTC.

This rearrangement joins TRBV29-1 to TRBJ1-3; tentatively, D is TRBD1 (6 bases). CDR1 and CDR2 (germline): SQVTM, ANQGSEA. This CDR3 has 15 amino acids. V lost 6 bases, J lost 0 bases, and 15 bases lay in between. For the CDR3, the DNA is TGCAGCGTGGTCACAGGGACCACCTCTGGAAACACCATATATTTT. Protein sequence: CSVVTGTTSGNTIYF.

The chain employs TRBV27 and TRBJ2-3, with D hard to call. V lost 3 bases and J 2 bases, leaving 9 bases between the germline ends. The germline gives CDR1 MNHEY, CDR2 SMNVEV (reference sequence). CDR3 length equals 14 residues. Here the CDR3 DNA reads TGTGCCAGCAGTTTTACCGACTCCACAGATACGCAGTATTTT. This gives the protein CASSFTDSTDTQYF.

The chain carries TRBV18 and TRBJ1-1; the D gene is possibly TRBD1 (5 bases). The V end was cut by 0 bases, the J end by 1 base, with 12 bases between. The CDR3 is 16 residues long. Germline V gene lookup returns CDR1 KGHSH and CDR2 LQKENI. CDR3 sequence (DNA): TGTGCCAGCTCACCACCGGAGGCAGGGAGGAACACTGAAGCTTTCTTT. It yields the protein CASSPPEAGRNTEAFF.

V and J are TRBV27 and TRBJ2-7, with a weak D call TRBD1 (6 bases). Between the trimmed V and J ends, which lost 6 bases and 4 bases, there was a span of 19 bases. Germline V gene lookup returns CDR1 MNHEY and CDR2 SMNVEV (reference sequence). The CDR3 consists of 15 residues. CDR3 protein: CASRSPGTPNYEQYF. The CDR3 region has the DNA TGTGCCAGCAGATCTCCCGGGACACCTAATTACGAGCAGTACTTC.

The gene calls are TRBV28 and TRBJ1-1, with 10 bases that match TRBD1. The CDR3 runs 17 residues. Germline CDR1 is MDHEN and CDR2 is SYDVKM. The junction had 8 bases not matched to a gene; V was cut back by 3 bases and J by 1 base. Here the CDR3 reads CASSFLGTGEKNTEAFF. The CDR3 DNA is TGTGCCAGCAGTTTTTTGGGGACAGGGGAAAAGAACACTGAAGCTTTCTTT.

This chain connects TRBV5-1 to TRBJ2-5, with 11 bases lining up with TRBD1. Germline CDR1 and CDR2: SGHRS and YFSETQ. V trimming: 2 bases; J trimming: 2 bases; junction bases outside the gene matches: 5. This CDR3 region has 16 residues. CDR3 in amino acids: CASSFTGDRGQETQYF. The CDR3 bases are TGCGCCAGCAGCTTCACTGGGGACAGGGGGCAAGAGACCCAGTACTTC.

The V call is TRBV5-1, the J call TRBJ1-1; 7 bases align to TRBD1. With V trimmed by 6 bases and J by 0 bases, 5 bases remained unmatched. The CDR3 totals 14 residues. From germline, CDR1 is SGHRS and CDR2 YFSETQ. CDR3 bases: TGCGCCAGCAAGTTAGGGACAGTGAACACTGAAGCTTTCTTT. Translated, it gives CASKLGTVNTEAFF.

The V and J genes are TRBV5-5 and TRBJ1-4; D is unclear. Deletions cut 2 bases from V and 2 bases from J, with 7 bases between. The CDR3 totals 14 residues. The V gene's germline CDR1 is SGHKS and CDR2 YYEKEE (reference sequence). DNA of the CDR3: TGTGCCAGCAGCTTAGGAGCCACTAATGAAAAACTGTTTTTT. As protein: CASSLGATNEKLFF.

Many counts were recorded for this clone. V usage is TRBV27 and J usage is TRBJ1-5, with a possible D match to TRBD1 (5 bases). The V gene's germline CDR1 is MNHEY and CDR2 SMNVEV (reference sequence). Trimming shortened V by 4 bases and J by 6 bases, and 13 bases separated the two germline ends. CDR3 length: 14 residues. The CDR3 DNA is TGTGCCAGCAGTTCGGAGGGCAGGGTTCAGCCCCAGCATTTT. As protein: CASSSEGRVQPQHF.